This T cell receptor (beta chain) was profiled in a study of T cells after posttransplantation cyclophosphamide. Study-wide points: Donor-recipient repertoire similarity was low at 1-2 months, rising over year one. After PTCy, TRB diversity resembled that of CNI/methotrexate controls.

Here immunoSEQ multiplex PCR was the method, and the copy in TCRdb shows in-frame clones only, minus some. There are 66,000 or so clones in the sample; over 85% occur only once, and about 3.1% lies in the top ten. For this clone: Its antigen is not known. Other DNA sequences in the same sample also yield this CDR3.

Peripheral blood was collected from the related graft donor on the marrow donation day. The ends were cut back, 1 base at V and 4 bases at J, with 4 bases in the middle. The CDR3 sequence is 12 residues long. Germline V gene sequence: CDR1 SGHTA, CDR2 FQGNSA. The sequenced material came from PBMCs. This TCR derives from a woman in her twenties or thirties in good health and a related stem cell transplant donor. The chain carries TRBV7-2 and TRBJ1-2; D ambiguous. The CDR3 nucleotides read TGTGCCAGCAGCTTAGGCGGCTATGGCTACACCTTC. Protein sequence: CASSLGGYGYTF.